The 15 T cell receptor beta chains listed next were all sequenced from one sample in a study of T cell changes during pregnancy in multiple sclerosis. Here immunoSEQ multiplex PCR was the method, and the copy in TCRdb shows in-frame clones only, minus some. This table holds 100,000 or so clones, approximately 90% found once. Sample: peripheral blood, taken in the second trimester of pregnancy. The receptors originated from a female donor with multiple sclerosis, enrolled in a pregnancy study.

V usage is TRBV18 and J usage is TRBJ2-1; no clear D gene. CDR1 is KGHSH, CDR2 LQKENI, per germline. V was clipped by 2 bases and J by 6 bases, with 5 bases between them. The CDR3 is 12 amino acids. The CDR3 is CASSPNSNEQFF. For the CDR3, the DNA is TGTGCCAGCTCACCAAACAGCAATGAGCAGTTCTTC.

The chain has TRBV30 and TRBJ2-1; maybe TRBD2 (6 bases). V dropped 1 base and J dropped 5 bases, with 9 bases sitting between them. This CDR3 contains 13 residues. Germline values: CDR1 GTSNPN, CDR2 SVGIG (reference sequence). DNA for the CDR3: TGTGCCTGGAGTGCAGAGCGGGACAATGAGCAGTTCTTC. Its protein product is CAWSAERDNEQFF.

This sequence joins TRBV5-4 and TRBJ2-7; TRBD1 matches at 8 bases. Germline trimming cut 3 bases from V and 4 bases from J; bases unmatched to any gene: 9. Germline lookup yields CDR1 SGHNT and CDR2 YYREEE (reference sequence). The CDR3 is 15 residues long. CDR3 DNA: TGTGCCAGCAGCTCGCAGGACAGGGTGGGTTACGAGCAGTACTTC. It yields the protein CASSSQDRVGYEQYF.

The genes are TRBV5-4 and TRBJ2-5; the match to TRBD2 covers 11 bases. CDR1 is SGHNT and CDR2 is YYREEE in the germline V gene (reference sequence). Trimming cost V 5 bases and J 5 bases; bases outside gene matches: 8. The CDR3 spans 15 residues. CDR3 in amino acids: CASRGVAGGLETQYF. As DNA, the CDR3 is TGTGCCAGCAGGGGGGTAGCGGGAGGGTTGGAGACCCAGTACTTC.

V usage is TRBV19 and J usage is TRBJ2-3, with 10 nucleotides matching TRBD2. In germline, CDR1 is LNHDA, CDR2 SQIVND (reference sequence). With 2 bases clipped from V and 2 bases from J, the junction kept 4 bases outside the gene matches. The CDR3 loop spans 16 amino acids. The CDR3 loop reads CASSILAGETTDTQYF. DNA of the CDR3: TGTGCCAGTAGTATACTAGCGGGGGAGACCACAGATACGCAGTATTTT.

This clone has only one observation. This chain links TRBV18 with TRBJ1-4; 8 positions match TRBD1. CDR3 length: 15 amino acids. Germline assignment: CDR1 KGHSH and CDR2 LQKENI. Trimming cost V 0 bases and J 8 bases; bases outside gene matches: 5. The CDR3 region has the DNA TGTGCCAGCTCACCACCGCAGGGGGCGCGGGAAAAACTGTTTTTT. Protein: CASSPPQGAREKLFF.

The rearrangement uses TRBV29-1 and TRBJ2-1; 13 bases match TRBD2. This CDR3 contains 19 residues. V trimming: 5 bases; J trimming: 1 base; junction bases outside the gene matches: 14. Germline V CDR1 and CDR2: SQVTM, ANQGSEA. CDR3 coding DNA: TGCAGCGTTATAGATTGGACTAGCGGGAGAGTAGGGTCCTACAATGAGCAGTTCTTC. Amino acid sequence: CSVIDWTSGRVGSYNEQFF.

The chain couples TRBV6-6 to TRBJ2-1; 7 bases match TRBD2. The CDR3 has 16 amino acids. The ends lost 6 bases at V and 3 bases at J; junction bases unmatched: 11. Germline CDR1 is MNHNY and CDR2 is SVGAGI (reference sequence). The CDR3 region has the DNA TGTGCCAGCAGGGATTTCGGTGGGGGGGGCTACAATGAGCAGTTCTTC. Translated, it gives CASRDFGGGGYNEQFF.

This chain uses TRBV28 with TRBJ2-1, with 9 bases lining up with TRBD1. The V and J ends lost 1 base and 9 bases, in that order; junction bases with no gene match: 7. CDR3 length equals 15 residues. Germline V gene data show CDR1 as MDHEN and CDR2 as SYDVKM. The CDR3 sequence: CASSLYGTGFVEQFF. DNA of the CDR3: TGTGCCAGCAGTTTATACGGGACAGGGTTTGTTGAGCAGTTCTTC.

This CDR3 reads CASSLGIWGLYGYTF. In DNA, the CDR3 is TGTGCCAGCAGCTTGGGGATTTGGGGGCTCTATGGCTACACCTTC. This chain uses TRBV5-8 with TRBJ1-2; D is possibly TRBD1 (6 bases). Germline V gene data show CDR1 as SGHTS and CDR2 as YDEGEE. This CDR3 spans 15 amino acids. V gave up 0 bases and J gave up 4 bases, with 13 bases separating them.

The gene calls are TRBV5-1 and TRBJ1-1; 8 bases are shared with TRBD1. V gave up 4 bases and J gave up 7 bases; unmatched junction bases: 9. Per germline, CDR1 SGHRS and CDR2 YFSETQ. The CDR3 totals 14 residues. The CDR3 here is CASSPWTDRGEAFF. For the CDR3, the DNA is TGCGCCAGCAGCCCCTGGACAGACAGGGGTGAAGCTTTCTTT. The complete variable domain, with remaining parts taken from reference TRBV5-1 and TRBJ1-1, reads KAGVTQTPRYLIKTRGQQVTLSCSPISGHRSVSWYQQTPGQGLQFLFEYFSETQRNKGNFPGRFSGRQFSNSRSEMNVSTLELGDSALYLCASSPWTDRGEAFFGQGTRLTVV.

The chain uses TRBV19 and TRBJ1-1; 8 bases match TRBD1. Per the germline V gene, CDR1 is LNHDA and CDR2 is SQIVND (reference sequence). V lost 8 bases, J lost 0 bases, and 8 bases stayed unmatched. The CDR3 runs to 15 residues. CDR3 bases: TGTGCCAGTTTCGGACAGGGCGGGATGAACACTGAAGCTTTCTTT. The encoded protein is CASFGQGGMNTEAFF.

The V gene is TRBV19, the J gene TRBJ2-7; D may be TRBD1 (5 bases). Looked up from germline, CDR1 is LNHDA and CDR2 is SQIVND (reference sequence). V lost 3 bases to trimming and J lost 3 bases, with 12 bases between them. This CDR3 contains 14 residues. The CDR3 here is CASSIQGAHYEQYF. For the CDR3, the DNA is TGTGCCAGTAGTATTCAAGGGGCGCACTACGAGCAGTACTTC.

The chain recombines TRBV18 with TRBJ2-7; 13 bases align to TRBD2. The CDR3 contains 16 residues. Trimming removed 3 bases from V and 2 bases from J; junction bases left unmatched: 4. Germline lookup yields CDR1 KGHSH and CDR2 LQKENI. The CDR3 spells CASSPLGLAGPYEQYF. CDR3 in DNA: TGTGCCAGCTCACCGTTGGGACTAGCGGGGCCCTACGAGCAGTACTTC.

The genes are TRBV6-1 and TRBJ2-1; 7 nucleotides line up with TRBD2. The V segment lost 2 bases and the J segment 7 bases; nucleotides outside the gene matches: 5. The germline gives CDR1 MNHNS, CDR2 SASEGT. The CDR3 is 14 amino acids. In DNA, the CDR3 is TGTGCCAGCAGTGAATTGACTAGCTTTAATGAGCAGTTCTTC. Residues: CASSELTSFNEQFF.